Each of the 23 T cell receptor beta chains below was sequenced from the same sample in a study of CD8 T cells in ankylosing spondylitis. TCRdb re-called the 5' RACE reads through MiXCR, storing one row per CDR3 protein. Here the sample spans about 350,000 distinct CDR3 sequences, approximately 20% being singletons. Sequencing used blood, either unsorted or a sorted T cell fraction (not recorded which). The receptors here all came from a male donor with ankylosing spondylitis or in good health (not recorded which).

This clonotype has more than one count but fewer than ten. The J gene is TRBJ2-3, the V gene TRBV7-9; TRBD1 matches at 9 bases. There are 16 residues in the CDR3. The germline V gene has CDR1 SEHNR and CDR2 FQNEAQ (reference sequence). The V gene end was trimmed by 5 bases and the J gene end by 6 bases; junction bases not matched to a gene: 12. The CDR3 loop is CASSPRDRDPSDTQYF. In DNA, the CDR3 is TGTGCCAGCAGCCCCCGGGACAGGGACCCCTCGGATACGCAGTATTTT.

Only one count was recorded for this clonotype. The gene calls are TRBV30 and TRBJ1-1; D is unresolved. CDR1 is GTSNPN, CDR2 SVGIG, per germline (reference sequence). The V gene lost 5 bases and the J gene lost 4 bases, with 8 bases spanning the gap. This CDR3 spans 11 amino acids. Here the CDR3 reads CAWLWGTEAFF. The DNA of the CDR3 is TGTGCCTGGTTGTGGGGCACTGAAGCTTTCTTT.

This clonotype was found a few times. V is TRBV15 and J is TRBJ2-3; D gene uncertain. This CDR3 spans 11 amino acids. V shed 8 bases and J shed 5 bases, with 8 bases lying between them. CDR1 and CDR2 (germline): LNHNV, YYDKDF (reference sequence). This CDR3 is CATGAEDTQYF. Written as DNA, the CDR3 is TGTGCCACCGGCGCAGAAGATACGCAGTATTTT.

This clonotype was recorded many times. The chain is built from TRBV4-1 and TRBJ2-2; D is uncertain. Trimming took 1 base from V and 4 from J, leaving 7 bases between them. Germline V gene lookup returns CDR1 MGHRA and CDR2 YSYEKL. The CDR3 has 14 amino acids. CDR3 sequence (DNA): TGCGCCAGCAGCCAAGGGTTAGGCACCGGGGAGCTGTTTTTT. This sequence encodes CASSQGLGTGELFF.

This clonotype occurred a few times. The rearrangement uses TRBV29-1 and TRBJ2-7, with D unresolved. Germline CDR1 is SQVTM and CDR2 is ANQGSEA. V lost 2 bases and J 0 bases, leaving 14 bases between the germline ends. The CDR3 spans 15 residues. The CDR3 spells CSVEFGSKSSYEQYF. CDR3 nucleotide sequence: TGCAGCGTTGAATTTGGCAGTAAAAGCTCCTACGAGCAGTACTTC.

The chain is built from TRBV20-1 and TRBJ2-1; the match to TRBD2 covers 8 bases. The ends lost 3 bases at V and 2 bases at J; junction bases unmatched: 3. The CDR3 is 14 residues long. CDR1 and CDR2 (germline): DFQATT, SNEGSKA (reference sequence). CDR3 protein: CSARSGGAYNEQFF. CDR3 coding DNA: TGCAGTGCTAGGTCGGGGGGGGCCTACAATGAGCAGTTCTTC.

V is TRBV28 and J is TRBJ2-7, with D maybe TRBD1 (5 bases). The CDR3 loop spans 14 amino acids. Germline CDR1 reads MDHEN; CDR2 reads SYDVKM. The V and J ends lost 3 bases and 5 bases respectively, with 14 bases between them. As DNA, the CDR3 is TGTGCCAGCAGTTTCGTACTCCCACAGGACGAGCAGTACTTC. Protein: CASSFVLPQDEQYF.

V gene TRBV10-3 combines with J gene TRBJ2-1; 12 bases map to TRBD2. The ends lost 6 bases at V and 7 bases at J; junction bases unmatched: 16. The CDR3 totals 18 residues. CDR1 and CDR2 from the germline V gene are ENHRY and SYGVKD. In DNA, the CDR3 is TGTGCCATCAGCGAGGGAGCTAGCGGGGGGGCCGGTCGGAATGAGCAGTTCTTC. The encoded protein is CAISEGASGGAGRNEQFF.

The gene calls are TRBV6-5 and TRBJ2-7; 8 bases align to TRBD1. J lost 5 bases, V lost 2 bases, and 11 bases had no gene match. This CDR3 spans 16 amino acids. CDR1 MNHEY and CDR2 SVGAGI come from the germline V gene. The CDR3 bases are TGTGCCAGCAGTTACCGGCGGACAGGGTCCTCGAACGAGCAGTACTTC. Protein product: CASSYRRTGSSNEQYF.

This clonotype was counted a single time. J is TRBJ2-7 and V is TRBV13; 7 bases align to TRBD1. V trimming: 5 bases; J trimming: 4 bases; junction bases outside the gene matches: 8. Per germline, CDR1 PRHDT and CDR2 FYEKMQ (reference sequence). This CDR3 is 14 amino acids long. The DNA of the CDR3 is TGTGCCAGCAGCATCCGGGACAGCCTTTACGAGCAGTACTTC. This gives the protein CASSIRDSLYEQYF.

V usage is TRBV11-2 and J usage is TRBJ2-3; TRBD2 matches at 10 bases. In germline, CDR1 is SGHAT, CDR2 FQNNGV. V lost 3 bases, J lost 5 bases, and 11 bases stayed unmatched. The CDR3 is 17 residues long. CDR3 in amino acids: CASSFPSTGTSEDTQYF. CDR3 bases: TGTGCCAGCAGCTTCCCCTCTACGGGGACTAGCGAAGATACGCAGTATTTT.

In its sample, this clonotype was seen a few times. V and J are TRBV5-1 and TRBJ1-2; no clear D gene. The germline V gene encodes CDR1 SGHRS and CDR2 YFSETQ. The CDR3 is made up of 16 amino acids. The V gene lost 3 bases and the J gene lost 1 base, with 16 bases spanning the gap. The CDR3: CASSSTRQVFNYGYTF. DNA of the CDR3: TGCGCCAGCAGCTCGACTAGACAAGTCTTTAACTATGGCTACACCTTC. Full variable domain (missing parts from reference TRBV5-1 and TRBJ1-2): KAGVTQTPRYLIKTRGQQVTLSCSPISGHRSVSWYQQTPGQGLQFLFEYFSETQRNKGNFPGRFSGRQFSNSRSEMNVSTLELGDSALYLCASSSTRQVFNYGYTFGSGTRLTVV.

V and J are TRBV27 and TRBJ2-3; a possible D gene is TRBD1 (5 bases). The CDR3 spans 14 residues. V lost 8 bases, J lost 2 bases, and 14 bases lay in between. CDR1 MNHEY and CDR2 SMNVEV come from the germline V gene (reference sequence). CDR3 DNA sequence: TGTGCCAGCTCCGTCCTAGGGGACACAGATACGCAGTATTTT. Residues: CASSVLGDTDTQYF.

This chain connects TRBV27 to TRBJ1-5, with a tentative D call TRBD1 (6 bases). Germline lookup yields CDR1 MNHEY and CDR2 SMNVEV (reference sequence). The length of the CDR3 is 14 residues. V was pared by 6 bases and J by 5 bases, with 14 bases between. CDR3 DNA sequence: TGTGCCAGCAGCATCAGGGGCAACCATCAGCCCCAGCATTTT. Protein sequence: CASSIRGNHQPQHF.

In its sample, this clonotype was seen many times. V and J are TRBV15 and TRBJ1-5; D is ambiguous. Trimming took 3 bases from V and 6 from J, leaving 12 bases between them. The CDR3 has 14 amino acids. CDR1 is LNHNV and CDR2 is YYDKDF in the germline V gene (reference sequence). CDR3 DNA: TGTGCCACCAGCAGCTCCGGAGGGAGTCAGCCCCAGCATTTT. It specifies CATSSSGGSQPQHF.

This chain uses TRBV9 with TRBJ2-7; 7 positions agree with TRBD1. Germline trimming cut 1 base from V and 5 bases from J; bases unmatched to any gene: 9. The CDR3 length is 15 residues. Germline V gene lookup returns CDR1 SGDLS and CDR2 YYNGEE. The CDR3 region is CASSVPMTGSDEQYF. In nucleotides, the CDR3 is TGTGCCAGCAGCGTACCTATGACAGGGTCGGACGAGCAGTACTTC.

V and J are TRBV25-1 and TRBJ2-7; 7 bases align to TRBD1. The CDR3 is 13 amino acids. CDR1 is MGHDK, CDR2 SYGVNS, per germline. Trimming took 8 bases from V and 3 from J; bases not matched to a gene: 7. The CDR3 DNA is TGTGCCAGCCAACTTAACAGGGGCTACGAGCAGTACTTC. Its protein is CASQLNRGYEQYF.

The table lists this clonotype with a few counts. V is TRBV19 and J is TRBJ1-2; D is possibly TRBD1 (5 bases). Germline V gene lookup returns CDR1 LNHDA and CDR2 SQIVND (reference sequence). The CDR3 has 14 amino acids. The V end was cut by 7 bases, the J end by 2 bases, with 14 bases between. The CDR3 region has the DNA TGTGCCAGTACCCCTGTCGGGACGAACTATGGCTACACCTTC. Its translation: CASTPVGTNYGYTF.

The chain combines TRBV7-8 with TRBJ2-3, with D tentatively TRBD1 (6 bases). Germline V gene sequence: CDR1 SGHVS, CDR2 FQNEAQ. V was cut by 1 base and J by 5 bases, with 13 bases left in between. This CDR3 has 15 residues. The CDR3 here is CASSLVLGAGDTQYF. In DNA, the CDR3 is TGTGCCAGCAGCTTAGTACTGGGGGCGGGAGATACGCAGTATTTT.

The J gene is TRBJ2-2, the V gene TRBV6-2 or TRBV6-3; D not certain. Germline assignment: CDR1 MNHEY and CDR2 SVGEGT. V was trimmed by 2 bases and J by 2 bases, leaving 6 bases between them. CDR3 length: 14 amino acids. CDR3 DNA: TGTGCCAGCAGTTACGGCCCCAACACCGGGGAGCTGTTTTTT. Amino acid sequence: CASSYGPNTGELFF.

The chain uses TRBV30 and TRBJ2-7, with 10 bases lining up with TRBD1. V was pared by 8 bases and J by 4 bases, with 8 bases of the junction left unmatched. Germline-derived CDR1 and CDR2 are GTSNPN and SVGIG (reference sequence). This CDR3 has 13 amino acids. The CDR3 reads CARRDRGSYEQYF. CDR3 bases: TGTGCCCGCAGGGACAGGGGCTCTTACGAGCAGTACTTC.

This clonotype was observed a few times. The chain employs TRBV29-1 and TRBJ1-2; 7 bases fit TRBD1. The J segment lost 4 bases and the V segment lost 7 bases, leaving 9 bases of the junction unmatched. Germline assignment: CDR1 SQVTM and CDR2 ANQGSEA. The CDR3 totals 13 residues. The CDR3 DNA reads TGCAGCGCACGGGACAGCCGAAGCTATGGCTACACCTTC. Translating gives CSARDSRSYGYTF.

The CDR3 DNA is TGTGCCAGCAGTTACACAGGGGTACAAGAGACCCAGTACTTC. Translated: CASSYTGVQETQYF. The gene calls are TRBV6-5 and TRBJ2-5; 7 bases line up with TRBD1. The V and J ends lost 2 bases and 2 bases, in that order; junction bases with no gene match: 2. The germline V gene encodes CDR1 MNHEY and CDR2 SVGAGI. There are 14 residues in the CDR3.